This T cell receptor beta chain was observed in a study of T-cell memory formation after mild COVID-19. V lost 5 bases, J lost 3 bases, and 12 bases stayed unmatched. Germline values: CDR1 SGHDN, CDR2 FVKESK. The CDR3 has 16 amino acids. 5'RACE, which relied on constant-segment primers, yielded TCR alpha and TCR beta cDNA libraries carrying sample barcodes and UMIs. TCRdb reprocessed the 5' RACE reads via MiXCR and lists one record per CDR3 protein. The data show more than 80,000 distinct CDR3 sequences, over 15% seen once. The rearrangement uses TRBV14 and TRBJ2-7; 8 bases map to TRBD1. Material for sequencing was PBMCs or a T cell subset sorted from them (not recorded which). The receptor was isolated from an adult woman who had mild COVID-19 (a few samples of this study predate the infection). Cell type and time point are not known. CDR3 protein: CASSRWRQGAVYEQYF. CDR3 DNA: TGTGCCAGCAGCAGATGGAGGCAGGGGGCCGTCTACGAGCAGTACTTC.